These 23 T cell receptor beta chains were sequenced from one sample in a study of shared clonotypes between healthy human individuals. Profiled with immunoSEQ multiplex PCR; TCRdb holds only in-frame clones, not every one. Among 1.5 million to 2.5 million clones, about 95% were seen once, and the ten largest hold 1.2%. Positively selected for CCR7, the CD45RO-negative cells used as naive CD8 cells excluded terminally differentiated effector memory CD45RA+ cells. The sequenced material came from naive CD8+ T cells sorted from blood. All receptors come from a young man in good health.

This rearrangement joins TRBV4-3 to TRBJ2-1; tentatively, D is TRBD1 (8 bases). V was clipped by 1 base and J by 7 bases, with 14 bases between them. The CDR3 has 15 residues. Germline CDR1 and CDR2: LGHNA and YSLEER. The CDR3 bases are TGCGCCAGCAGCCAAGGGGGGGGACAGGTTAATGAGCAGTTCTTC. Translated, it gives CASSQGGGQVNEQFF.

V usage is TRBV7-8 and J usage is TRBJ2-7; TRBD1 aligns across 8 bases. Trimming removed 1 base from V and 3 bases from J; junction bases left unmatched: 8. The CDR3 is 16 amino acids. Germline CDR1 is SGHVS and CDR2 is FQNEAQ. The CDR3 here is CASSLVFGTGVYEQYF. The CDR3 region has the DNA TGTGCCAGCAGCTTAGTTTTCGGGACAGGAGTCTACGAGCAGTACTTC.

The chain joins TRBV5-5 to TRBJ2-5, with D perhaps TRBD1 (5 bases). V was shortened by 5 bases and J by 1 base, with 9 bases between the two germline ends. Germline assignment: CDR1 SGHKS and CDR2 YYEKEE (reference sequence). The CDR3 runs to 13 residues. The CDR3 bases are TGTGCCAGCAGTGGCCAGGGCCAAGAGACCCAGTACTTC. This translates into CASSGQGQETQYF.

CDR3: CASSVGGDPTQQYF. The CDR3 DNA reads TGTGCCAGCAGCGTAGGGGGGGATCCTACGCAGCAGTACTTC. The rearrangement joins TRBV9 to TRBJ2-7; tentatively, D is TRBD2 (6 bases). V shed 0 bases and J shed 8 bases, with 15 bases lying between them. There are 14 residues in the CDR3. The germline gives CDR1 SGDLS, CDR2 YYNGEE.

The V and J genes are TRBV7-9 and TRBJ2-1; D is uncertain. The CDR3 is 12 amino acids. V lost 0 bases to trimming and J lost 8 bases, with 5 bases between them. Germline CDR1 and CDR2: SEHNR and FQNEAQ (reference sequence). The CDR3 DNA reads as TGTGCCAGCAGCTTAGCGTGGGATGAGCAGTTCTTC. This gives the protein CASSLAWDEQFF.

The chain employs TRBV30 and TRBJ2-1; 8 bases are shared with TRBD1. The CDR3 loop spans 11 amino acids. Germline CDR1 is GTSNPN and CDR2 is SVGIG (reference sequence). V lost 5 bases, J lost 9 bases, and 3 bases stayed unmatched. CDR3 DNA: TGTGCCTGGTGGACAGGGATTGAGCAGTTCTTC. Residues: CAWWTGIEQFF. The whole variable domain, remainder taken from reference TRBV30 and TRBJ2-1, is SQTIHQWPATLVQPVGSPLSLECTVEGTSNPNLYWYRQAAGRGLQLLFYSVGIGQISSEVPQNLSASRPQDRQFILSSKKLLLSDSGFYLCAWWTGIEQFFGPGTRLTVL.

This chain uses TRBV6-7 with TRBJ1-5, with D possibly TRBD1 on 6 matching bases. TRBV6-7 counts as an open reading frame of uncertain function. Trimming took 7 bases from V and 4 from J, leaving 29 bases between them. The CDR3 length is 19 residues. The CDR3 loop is CASKRQVGQARACNQPQHF. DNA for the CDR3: TGTGCCAGCAAAAGACAGGTAGGCCAGGCCCGCGCGTGTAATCAGCCCCAGCATTTT.

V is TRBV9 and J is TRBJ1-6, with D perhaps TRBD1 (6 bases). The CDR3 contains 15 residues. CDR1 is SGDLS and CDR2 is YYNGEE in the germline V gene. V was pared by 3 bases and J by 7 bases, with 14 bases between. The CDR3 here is CASSASGATNSPLHF. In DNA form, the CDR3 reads TGTGCCAGCAGCGCCTCGGGGGCTACGAATTCACCCCTCCACTTT.

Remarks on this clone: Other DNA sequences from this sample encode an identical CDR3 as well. CDR3 coding DNA: TGTGCCAGTAGTATCGACAGAAACTACGAGCAGTACTTC. It specifies CASSIDRNYEQYF. J is TRBJ2-7 and V is TRBV19, with D perhaps matching TRBD1 (5 bases). The CDR3 is 13 amino acids. Trimming removed 3 bases at V and 3 bases at J, with 9 bases between. Germline assignment: CDR1 LNHDA and CDR2 SQIVND (reference sequence).

In DNA, the CDR3 is TGTGCCAGCAGCTCCGGGACAGGGATAGATGAGCAGTTCTTC. Translated: CASSSGTGIDEQFF. The chain uses TRBV28 and TRBJ2-1; 9 bases line up with TRBD1. With V trimmed by 6 bases and J by 8 bases, 8 bases remained unmatched. This CDR3 spans 14 amino acids. Looked up from germline, CDR1 is MDHEN and CDR2 is SYDVKM. Using reference TRBV28 and TRBJ2-1 for the parts outside the CDR3, the full variable domain is DVKVTQSSRYLVKRTGEKVFLECVQDMDHENMFWYRQDPGLGLRLIYFSYDVKMKEKGDIPEGYSVSREKKERFSLILESASTNQTSMYLCASSSGTGIDEQFFGPGTRLTVL.

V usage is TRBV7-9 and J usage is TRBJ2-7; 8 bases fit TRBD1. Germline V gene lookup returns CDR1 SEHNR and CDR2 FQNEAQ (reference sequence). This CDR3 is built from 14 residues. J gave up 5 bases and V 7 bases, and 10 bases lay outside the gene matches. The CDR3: CASTTDRALNEQYF. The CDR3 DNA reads TGTGCCAGCACAACGGACAGGGCTTTAAACGAGCAGTACTTC.

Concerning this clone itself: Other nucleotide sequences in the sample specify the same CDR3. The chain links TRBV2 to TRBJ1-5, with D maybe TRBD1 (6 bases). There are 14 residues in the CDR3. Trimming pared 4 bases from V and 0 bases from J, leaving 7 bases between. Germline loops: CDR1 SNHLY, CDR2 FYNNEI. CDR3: CASSGGLSNQPQHF. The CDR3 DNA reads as TGTGCCAGCAGTGGGGGGCTTAGCAATCAGCCCCAGCATTTT.

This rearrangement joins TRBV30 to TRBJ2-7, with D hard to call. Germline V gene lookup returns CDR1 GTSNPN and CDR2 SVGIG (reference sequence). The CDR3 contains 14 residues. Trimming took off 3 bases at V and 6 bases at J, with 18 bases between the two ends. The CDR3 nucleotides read TGTGCCTGGAGCCACATCAGCCCATCAGGCGAGCAGTACTTC. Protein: CAWSHISPSGEQYF.

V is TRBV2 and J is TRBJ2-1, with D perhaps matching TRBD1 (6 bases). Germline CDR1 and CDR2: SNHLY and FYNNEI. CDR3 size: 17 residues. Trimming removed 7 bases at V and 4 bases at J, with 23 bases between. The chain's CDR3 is CASTSIIGTLLYNEQFF. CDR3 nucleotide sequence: TGTGCCAGCACTTCAATCATCGGGACACTACTTTACAATGAGCAGTTCTTC.

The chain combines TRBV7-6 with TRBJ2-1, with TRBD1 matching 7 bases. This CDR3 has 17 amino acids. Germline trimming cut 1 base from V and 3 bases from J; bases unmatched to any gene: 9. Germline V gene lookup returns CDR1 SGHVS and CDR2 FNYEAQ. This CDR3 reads CASSLGPGQAYYNEQFF. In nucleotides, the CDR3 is TGTGCCAGCAGCTTAGGCCCAGGACAGGCTTACTACAATGAGCAGTTCTTC.

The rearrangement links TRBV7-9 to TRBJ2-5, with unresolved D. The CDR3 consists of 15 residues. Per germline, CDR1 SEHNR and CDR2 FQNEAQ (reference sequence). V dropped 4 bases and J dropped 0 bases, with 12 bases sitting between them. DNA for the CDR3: TGTGCCAGCAGCTCTATGCAACAGTACCAAGAGACCCAGTACTTC. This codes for CASSSMQQYQETQYF.

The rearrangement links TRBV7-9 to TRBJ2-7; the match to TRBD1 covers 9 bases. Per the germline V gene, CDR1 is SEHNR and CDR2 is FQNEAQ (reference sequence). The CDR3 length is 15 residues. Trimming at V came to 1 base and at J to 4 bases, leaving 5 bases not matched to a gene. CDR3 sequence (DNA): TGTGCCAGCAGCTTAGAGGGACAGGGACCGTACGAGCAGTACTTC. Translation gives CASSLEGQGPYEQYF.

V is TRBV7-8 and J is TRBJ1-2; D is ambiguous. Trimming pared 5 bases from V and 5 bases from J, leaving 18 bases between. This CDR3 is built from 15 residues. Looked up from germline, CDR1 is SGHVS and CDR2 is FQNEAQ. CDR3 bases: TGTGCCAGCAGCCCCGCCGAGGGAGATCGGTATGGCTACACCTTC. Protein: CASSPAEGDRYGYTF.

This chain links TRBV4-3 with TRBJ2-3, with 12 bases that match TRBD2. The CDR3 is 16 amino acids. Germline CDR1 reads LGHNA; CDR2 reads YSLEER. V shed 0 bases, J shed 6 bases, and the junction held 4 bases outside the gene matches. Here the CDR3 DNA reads TGCGCCAGCAGCCAAGAACGAACTAGCGGGAGGGATACGCAGTATTTT. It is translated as CASSQERTSGRDTQYF.

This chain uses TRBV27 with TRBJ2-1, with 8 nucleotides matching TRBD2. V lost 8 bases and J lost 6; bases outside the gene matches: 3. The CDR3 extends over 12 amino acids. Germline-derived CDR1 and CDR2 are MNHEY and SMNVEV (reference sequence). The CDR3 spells CASRLAGNEQFF. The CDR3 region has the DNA TGTGCCAGCCGGCTAGCGGGCAATGAGCAGTTCTTC.

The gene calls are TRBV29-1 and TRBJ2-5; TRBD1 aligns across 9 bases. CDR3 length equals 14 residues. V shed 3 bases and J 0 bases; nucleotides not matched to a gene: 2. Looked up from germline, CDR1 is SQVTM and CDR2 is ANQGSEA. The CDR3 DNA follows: TGCAGCGTTGAGACAGGGGGGAACCAAGAGACCCAGTACTTC. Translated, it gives CSVETGGNQETQYF.

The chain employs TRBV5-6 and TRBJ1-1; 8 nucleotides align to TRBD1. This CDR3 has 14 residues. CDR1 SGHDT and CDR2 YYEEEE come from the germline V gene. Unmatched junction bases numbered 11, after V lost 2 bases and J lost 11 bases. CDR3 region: CASSLGTGAFGAFF. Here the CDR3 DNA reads TGTGCCAGCAGCTTAGGGACAGGCGCCTTTGGCGCTTTCTTT.

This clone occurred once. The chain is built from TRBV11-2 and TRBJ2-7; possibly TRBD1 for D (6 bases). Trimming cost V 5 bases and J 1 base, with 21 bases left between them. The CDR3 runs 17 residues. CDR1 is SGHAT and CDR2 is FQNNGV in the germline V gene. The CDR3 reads CASSPPVGDMRSYEQYF. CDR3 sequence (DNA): TGTGCCAGCAGCCCTCCCGTGGGGGACATGCGTTCCTACGAGCAGTACTTC.